One and the same sample provided the 21 T cell receptor beta chains below, sequenced in a study of blood T cell repertoires in COVID-19. The repertoire was sequenced with immunoSEQ multiplex PCR; TCRdb's copy has only in-frame clones and lacks some. The sample yields 75,000 to 95,000 clones, approximately 88% seen once. Sample: peripheral blood. All receptors derive from a middle-aged man with active COVID-19.

The V call is TRBV7-2, the J call TRBJ1-5; a possible D gene is TRBD1 (5 bases). From germline, CDR1 is SGHTA and CDR2 FQGNSA. The CDR3 has 15 residues. V lost 1 base and J 3 bases, leaving 10 bases between the germline ends. The CDR3 is CASSLGGTFNQPQHF. CDR3 DNA sequence: TGTGCCAGCAGCTTAGGGGGCACCTTCAATCAGCCCCAGCATTTT.

V gene TRBV19 combines with J gene TRBJ1-1; tentatively, D is TRBD1 (6 bases). V was shortened by 3 bases and J by 0 bases, with 17 bases between the two germline ends. Germline values: CDR1 LNHDA, CDR2 SQIVND (reference sequence). This CDR3 has 17 amino acids. The CDR3 region has the DNA TGTGCCAGTAGTATCCCCAGGGGAGAGGGGATGAACACTGAAGCTTTCTTT. It translates to CASSIPRGEGMNTEAFF.

The chain joins TRBV5-1 to TRBJ2-5, with 8 bases identical to TRBD2. The CDR3 has 15 amino acids. Trimming removed 8 bases from V and 10 bases from J; junction bases left unmatched: 19. The V gene's germline CDR1 is SGHRS and CDR2 YFSETQ. The CDR3 loop reads CASMSSPGGEMVQYF. DNA for the CDR3: TGCGCCAGTATGTCGTCCCCGGGGGGGGAAATGGTCCAGTACTTC.

This clone has a single count. The rearrangement uses TRBV13 and TRBJ2-7; 8 bases match TRBD1. Germline V gives CDR1 PRHDT, CDR2 FYEKMQ (reference sequence). The CDR3 has 15 amino acids. Losses at the gene ends were 5 bases for V and 0 bases for J; bases not matched to a gene: 6. The CDR3 loop is CASSPGDRRSYEQYF. The CDR3 coding sequence is TGTGCCAGCAGCCCCGGGGACAGGCGCTCCTACGAGCAGTACTTC.

The rearrangement uses TRBV28 and TRBJ2-3, with D tentatively TRBD1 (6 bases). Looked up from germline, CDR1 is MDHEN and CDR2 is SYDVKM. This CDR3 is 13 amino acids long. Trimming stripped 7 bases from V and 1 base from J, with 9 bases between. CDR3 coding DNA: TGTGCCAGCACCAGACAGGGCACAGATACGCAGTATTTT. This encodes CASTRQGTDTQYF.

The rearrangement joins TRBV6-6 to TRBJ1-2, with D unresolved. The V end lost 0 bases, the J end lost 4 bases, and 12 bases lay between the germline ends. Germline CDR1 MNHNY, CDR2 SVGAGI (reference sequence). There are 15 residues in the CDR3. The DNA for the CDR3 is TGTGCCAGCAGTTACTCGGCCGGGATCCCCTATGGCTACACCTTC. This gives the protein CASSYSAGIPYGYTF.

The rearrangement joins TRBV28 to TRBJ1-2; the match to TRBD1 covers 11 bases. Per the germline V gene, CDR1 is MDHEN and CDR2 is SYDVKM. The CDR3 has 16 amino acids. After removal of 3 bases from V and 6 bases from J, the junction contained 9 bases not matched to a gene. CDR3 sequence (DNA): TGTGCCAGCAGTTTGGGACAGGGGGTTTTGGGCGATGGCTACACCTTC. This sequence encodes CASSLGQGVLGDGYTF.

The sample holds one count of this clone. The gene calls are TRBV9 and TRBJ2-1; possible D gene TRBD1, 7 bases. The ends were cut back, 4 bases at V and 9 bases at J, with 20 bases in the middle. Germline CDR1 and CDR2: SGDLS and YYNGEE. The CDR3 has 15 amino acids. The CDR3 sequence: CASSPYSGQATEQFF. In DNA, the CDR3 is TGTGCCAGCAGCCCCTATAGCGGACAGGCGACTGAGCAGTTCTTC.

The J gene is TRBJ2-6, the V gene TRBV13; a weak D match, TRBD1 (6 bases). V lost 5 bases, J lost 4 bases, and 15 bases lay in between. CDR1 and CDR2 (germline): PRHDT, FYEKMQ (reference sequence). CDR3 length: 16 amino acids. The CDR3 DNA reads as TGTGCCAGCAGCCCCACGCGTACAGGGGGGGCCAACGTCCTGACTTTC. Its translation is CASSPTRTGGANVLTF.

This chain connects TRBV3-1 (or the pseudogene TRBV3-2) to TRBJ1-3; tentatively, D is TRBD1 (5 bases). Per germline, CDR1 LGHDT and CDR2 YNNKEL (reference sequence). The CDR3 loop spans 16 amino acids. V dropped 1 base and J dropped 4 bases, with 14 bases sitting between them. The CDR3 region has the DNA TGTGCCAGCAGCCAAGTGCGGATCAGGGCAGGAAACACCATATATTTT. This sequence encodes CASSQVRIRAGNTIYF.

This clone was recorded only once. The chain has TRBV10-3 and TRBJ2-7; D remains unclear. The CDR3 runs to 10 residues. The germline V gene has CDR1 ENHRY and CDR2 SYGVKD. V was shortened by 6 bases and J by 4 bases, with 4 bases between the two germline ends. The CDR3 DNA reads as TGTGCCATCAGATCATACGAGCAGTACTTC. This sequence encodes CAIRSYEQYF.

The chain employs TRBV28 and TRBJ1-5; 7 positions agree with TRBD1. The length of the CDR3 is 14 residues. Germline lookup yields CDR1 MDHEN and CDR2 SYDVKM. V was clipped by 6 bases and J by 2 bases; unmatched bases: 4. The CDR3 DNA reads TGTGCCAGCAGAAGACAGGGTGGCAATCAGCCCCAGCATTTT. This translates into CASRRQGGNQPQHF.

V usage is TRBV7-2 and J usage is TRBJ2-6, with D possibly matching TRBD1 (5 bases). The germline CDR1 and CDR2 sequences are SGHTA and FQGNSA. The CDR3 is 15 amino acids. V lost 4 bases to trimming and J lost 0 bases, with 7 bases between them. CDR3: CASSSGHSGANVLTF. As DNA, the CDR3 is TGTGCCAGCAGCTCAGGGCACTCTGGGGCCAACGTCCTGACTTTC.

V and J are TRBV7-9 and TRBJ1-4, with D possibly matching TRBD1 (5 bases). V was shortened by 1 base and J by 0 bases, with 12 bases between the two germline ends. The CDR3 covers 17 residues. In germline, CDR1 is SEHNR, CDR2 FQNEAQ (reference sequence). CDR3 in amino acids: CASSLGIGESTNEKLFF. The CDR3 DNA reads TGTGCCAGCAGCTTAGGGATAGGGGAATCAACTAATGAAAAACTGTTTTTT.

The gene calls are TRBV28 and TRBJ2-7, with D uncertain. This CDR3 is 12 amino acids long. Trimming left V 2 bases short and J 2 bases short, with 4 bases between. The germline V gene encodes CDR1 MDHEN and CDR2 SYDVKM. The CDR3 reads CASSLTAYEQYF. The CDR3, as DNA: TGTGCCAGCAGTTTAACGGCCTACGAGCAGTACTTC.

The genes are TRBV11-2 and TRBJ1-1, with a tentative D call TRBD1 (6 bases). V lost 3 bases and J lost 6, with 11 bases in between. The CDR3 length is 13 residues. Per the germline V gene, CDR1 is SGHAT and CDR2 is FQNNGV. CDR3 sequence (DNA): TGTGCCAGCAGCTTCATACAGGGACCTGAAGCTTTCTTT. Residues: CASSFIQGPEAFF.

The chain recombines TRBV19 with TRBJ1-2; possibly TRBD1 for D (5 bases). The CDR3 totals 13 residues. The V end lost 6 bases, the J end lost 2 bases, and 10 bases lay between the germline ends. The germline gives CDR1 LNHDA, CDR2 SQIVND (reference sequence). The CDR3 DNA is TGTGCCAGTAGCCCTCGGGGGAACTATGGCTACACCTTC. Translating gives CASSPRGNYGYTF.

This clone was seen many times. The genes are TRBV27 and TRBJ1-2, with TRBD1 matching 7 bases. V dropped 6 bases and J dropped 7; count of bases not matched to a gene: 5. The CDR3 has 12 amino acids. Germline CDR1 is MNHEY and CDR2 is SMNVEV (reference sequence). CDR3 nucleotide sequence: TGTGCCAGCAGCCCCACAGGGGTTGGCTACACCTTC. This encodes CASSPTGVGYTF.

This chain uses TRBV29-1 with TRBJ1-5; 7 bases map to TRBD1. The CDR3 length is 13 residues. Unmatched junction bases numbered 1, after V lost 4 bases and J lost 1 base. In germline, CDR1 is SQVTM, CDR2 ANQGSEA. The CDR3 region has the DNA TGCAGCGTTGGACAGGGCAGCAATCAGCCCCAGCATTTT. It yields the protein CSVGQGSNQPQHF. Complete variable domain (other parts from reference TRBV29-1 and TRBJ1-5): SAVISQKPSRDICQRGTSLTIQCQVDSQVTMMFWYRQQPGQSLTLIATANQGSEATYESGFVIDKFPISRPNLTFSTLTVSNMSPEDSSIYLCSVGQGSNQPQHFGDGTRLSIL.

The chain combines TRBV2 with TRBJ2-4; 7 bases match TRBD1. From germline, CDR1 is SNHLY and CDR2 FYNNEI. The CDR3 sequence is 13 residues long. The V segment lost 6 bases and the J segment 7 bases; nucleotides outside the gene matches: 6. This chain's CDR3 is CASSAGTENIQYF. For the CDR3, the DNA is TGTGCCAGCAGCGCCGGGACAGAGAACATTCAGTACTTC.

V is TRBV5-1 and J is TRBJ2-1; 8 bases map to TRBD2. Germline CDR1 and CDR2: SGHRS and YFSETQ. Trimming cost V 4 bases and J 4 bases; bases outside gene matches: 7. The CDR3 totals 15 residues. CDR3 coding DNA: TGCGCCAGCAGCAAAGGAGCGGGGGTGTACAATGAGCAGTTCTTC. It specifies CASSKGAGVYNEQFF.